These 5 T cell receptor beta chains originate from one sample sequenced in a study of blood T cell repertoires in COVID-19. The method was immunoSEQ multiplex PCR; TCRdb's version includes in-frame clones alone and lacks a portion of them. The sample has 140,000 to 150,000 clones; about 80% are singletons. The specimen was PBMCs or T cells enriched from blood (not recorded which). The origin of the receptors is a woman aged 45-60 years who had recovered from COVID-19.

A note on this clone: An end of the junction differs from the germline gene, which may be a read error. This chain uses TRBV5-6 with TRBJ1-4; 11 bases are a match to TRBD1. This CDR3 is built from 14 residues. Germline V lookup: CDR1 SGHDT, CDR2 YYEEEE. The CDR3 reads CASSFGTGGSRLGF. The CDR3 nucleotides are TGTGCCAGCAGCTTCGGGACAGGGGGGTCTCGGCTCGGTTTT.

The V and J genes are TRBV6-5 and TRBJ2-1, with 7 bases fitting TRBD1. V lost 6 bases and J lost 1; bases outside the gene matches: 3. The CDR3 is 14 amino acids. CDR1 is MNHEY, CDR2 SVGAGI, per germline. The CDR3 is CASRKGASYNEQFF. CDR3 sequence (DNA): TGTGCCAGCAGAAAGGGGGCTTCCTACAATGAGCAGTTCTTC.

Written as DNA, the CDR3 is TGTGCCAGCAGCTTGGGGCCGGGACAACATAATGAAAAACTGTTTTTT. Protein sequence: CASSLGPGQHNEKLFF. The chain is built from TRBV7-2 and TRBJ1-4, with D perhaps TRBD1 (6 bases). V was pared by 3 bases and J by 4 bases, with 15 bases between. Germline lookup yields CDR1 SGHTA and CDR2 FQGNSA. This CDR3 has 16 amino acids.

The J gene is TRBJ2-5, the V gene TRBV19, with 10 nucleotides matching TRBD2. After removal of 7 bases from V and 1 base from J, the junction contained 6 bases not matched to a gene. CDR1 is LNHDA and CDR2 is SQIVND in the germline V gene (reference sequence). This CDR3 has 15 residues. CDR3 residues: CASTPGLASQETQYF. The CDR3 nucleotides read TGTGCCAGTACTCCGGGACTAGCGAGCCAAGAGACCCAGTACTTC.

V gene TRBV5-1 combines with J gene TRBJ1-2; D is uncertain. Germline V gene sequence: CDR1 SGHRS, CDR2 YFSETQ. V was cut by 5 bases and J by 4 bases, with 15 bases left in between. This CDR3 contains 14 residues. The chain's CDR3 is CASREGGGSYGYTF. The CDR3 DNA reads as TGCGCCAGCAGAGAAGGTGGCGGGAGCTATGGCTACACCTTC. The variable domain in full, with the rest retrieved from reference TRBV5-1 and TRBJ1-2, is KAGVTQTPRYLIKTRGQQVTLSCSPISGHRSVSWYQQTPGQGLQFLFEYFSETQRNKGNFPGRFSGRQFSNSRSEMNVSTLELGDSALYLCASREGGGSYGYTFGSGTRLTVV.